The text below deals with one T cell receptor beta chain. The data originate from a study of blood T cell repertoires in COVID-19. On the study more broadly: COVID-19 samples from acute and convalescent phases originated in the United States, Italy and Spain. In each case, the material was cDNA or gDNA derived from T cells, B-cell-depleted T cells, or PBMCs.

Per the original methods: It was from reference gene primer amplification that nucleated cell counts were estimated. Measured with immunoSEQ multiplex PCR; TCRdb has only the in-frame clones, and not every one. The DNA gave D and trimming, while V, J and clone size come from that table. The table lists 70,000 to 95,000 clones, roughly 79% of them singletons. Germline V gives CDR1 MNHEY, CDR2 SVGAGI. With 0 bases removed from V and 10 bases from J, the gap between germline ends came to 19 bases. The CDR3 is 16 residues long. The sequence came from a woman between 70 and 85 years old with acute or convalescent COVID-19. Sequenced sample: peripheral blood. The chain has TRBV6-5 and TRBJ2-1, with a tentative D call TRBD2 (7 bases). DNA of the CDR3: TGTGCCAGCAGTTACTCGATCCCGAGGGGGGGATCGGAGCAGTTCTTC. Encoded protein: CASSYSIPRGGSEQFF.